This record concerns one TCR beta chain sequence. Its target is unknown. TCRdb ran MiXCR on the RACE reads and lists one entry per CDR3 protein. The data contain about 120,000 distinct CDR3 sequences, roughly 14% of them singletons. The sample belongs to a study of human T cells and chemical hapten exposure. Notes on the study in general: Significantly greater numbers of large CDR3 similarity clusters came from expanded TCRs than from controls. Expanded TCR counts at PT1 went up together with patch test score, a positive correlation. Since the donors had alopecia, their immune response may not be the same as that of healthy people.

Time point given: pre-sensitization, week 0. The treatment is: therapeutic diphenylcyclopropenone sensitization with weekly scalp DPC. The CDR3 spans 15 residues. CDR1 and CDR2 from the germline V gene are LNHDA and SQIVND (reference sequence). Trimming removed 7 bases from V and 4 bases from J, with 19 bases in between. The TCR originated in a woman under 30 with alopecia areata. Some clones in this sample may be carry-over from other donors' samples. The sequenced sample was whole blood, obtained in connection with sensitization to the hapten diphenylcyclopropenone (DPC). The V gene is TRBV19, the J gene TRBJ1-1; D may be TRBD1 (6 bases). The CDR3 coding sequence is TGTGCCAGTAACTCCGGGACACACATCGGCACTGAAGCTTTCTTT. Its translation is CASNSGTHIGTEAFF.